This T cell receptor (beta chain) was obtained from a study of blood T cell repertoires in COVID-19. Study information: COVID-19 samples from acute and convalescent phases originated in the United States, Italy and Spain. T cells, B-cell-depleted T cells, or PBMCs supplied cDNA or gDNA.

Original data processing: Amplification of reference gene primers provided the estimated nucleated cell counts. TCRdb's copy holds only in-frame clones and misses some; the assay was immunoSEQ multiplex PCR. The V and J calls and clone size come from that table; D and trimming were worked out from the DNA. The sample holds around 120,000 clones, 90% seen once. The Seattle patients joined while their infection was active and were tracked longitudinally afterward. As to this clone: This specimen includes other DNA sequences encoding the same CDR3.

The V segment lost 4 bases and the J segment 6 bases; nucleotides outside the gene matches: 4. Per germline, CDR1 LGHDT and CDR2 YNNKEL (reference sequence). The CDR3 consists of 14 residues. The receptor was derived from a man aged 60 to 75 with COVID-19, enrolled during active disease. The V call is TRBV3-1 (or the pseudogene TRBV3-2), the J call TRBJ1-4; 8 nucleotides match TRBD1. Input material: peripheral blood. In nucleotides, the CDR3 is TGTGCCAGCAGCCCTACAGGGGGAGATGAAAAACTGTTTTTT. Amino acids: CASSPTGGDEKLFF.